This T cell receptor (beta chain) was captured by sequencing in a study of cytomegalovirus exposure and HLA in healthy donors. V dropped 4 bases and J dropped 0 bases, with 19 bases sitting between them. The CDR3 sequence is 17 residues long. The germline gives CDR1 KGHSH, CDR2 LQKENI. The PCR used 60 Vbeta and 13 Jbeta primers. The table came from immunoSEQ multiplex PCR; TCRdb's copy has only in-frame clones and leaves some out. The sample lists 150,000 to 200,000 clones; roughly 83% were seen once. The chain employs TRBV18 and TRBJ2-7; D perhaps matches TRBD1 (6 bases). The sequence derives from a woman between 45 and 60 years old in good health and CMV-seronegative. The specimen sequenced was PBMCs. CDR3 sequence reads: CASSHTRGGLSSYEQYF. The CDR3 nucleotides read TGTGCCAGCTCACACACCCGAGGGGGTCTTTCCTCCTACGAGCAGTACTTC.